This entry lists 5 T cell receptor beta chains sequenced from one sample in a study of blood T cell repertoires in COVID-19. The repertoire was sequenced with immunoSEQ multiplex PCR; TCRdb's copy has only in-frame clones and lacks some. The data show about 300,000 clones, 88% seen once. Input material: peripheral blood. These receptors were obtained from a young man with active or convalescent COVID-19.

The chain joins TRBV6-5 to TRBJ1-3; D ambiguous. This CDR3 has 13 amino acids. Germline CDR1 reads MNHEY; CDR2 reads SVGAGI. Trimming removed 0 bases at V and 4 bases at J, with 4 bases between. The CDR3 coding sequence is TGTGCCAGCAGTTACTCGAGGGGAAACACCATATATTTT. Its protein is CASSYSRGNTIYF.

The chain carries TRBV14 and TRBJ2-1, with TRBD2 matching over 8 bases. Germline CDR1 SGHDN, CDR2 FVKESK. V shed 3 bases, J shed 6 bases, and the junction held 1 base outside the gene matches. This CDR3 spans 13 amino acids. The DNA for the CDR3 is TGTGCCAGCAGCCAGAGCGGGGGCAATGAGCAGTTCTTC. Its translation: CASSQSGGNEQFF.

The chain links TRBV9 to TRBJ1-2; possibly TRBD1 for D (6 bases). The CDR3 extends over 16 amino acids. Germline CDR1 reads SGDLS; CDR2 reads YYNGEE. V shed 0 bases and J shed 1 base, with 13 bases lying between them. The CDR3 reads CASSVGTATYNYGYTF. The CDR3 coding sequence is TGTGCCAGCAGCGTAGGGACAGCTACTTATAACTATGGCTACACCTTC.

V usage is TRBV11-3 and J usage is TRBJ1-2; maybe TRBD1 (5 bases). This CDR3 contains 16 residues. From germline, CDR1 is SGHNT and CDR2 YENEEA. The ends were cut back, 2 bases at V and 5 bases at J, with 18 bases in the middle. Here the CDR3 reads CASSLRLSIGAYGYTF. The CDR3 coding sequence is TGTGCCAGCAGCTTAAGGCTGAGTATAGGGGCATATGGCTACACCTTC.

V gene TRBV16 combines with J gene TRBJ2-7, with D possibly matching TRBD1 (5 bases). In germline, CDR1 is KGHSY, CDR2 FQNENV. There are 12 residues in the CDR3. V shed 2 bases and J shed 5 bases, with 7 bases lying between them. The CDR3 DNA follows: TGTGCCAGCAGCCAACTCAGGGACGAGCAGTACTTC. It codes for CASSQLRDEQYF.